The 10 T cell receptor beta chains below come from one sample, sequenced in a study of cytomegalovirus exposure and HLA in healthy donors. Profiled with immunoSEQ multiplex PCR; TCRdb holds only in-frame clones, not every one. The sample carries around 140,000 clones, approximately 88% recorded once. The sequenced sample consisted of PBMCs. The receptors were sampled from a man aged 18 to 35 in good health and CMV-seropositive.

CDR3 in DNA: TGTGCCAGCAGCTTAGTGGGGCCCGGGGAGCTGTTTTTT. Translated: CASSLVGPGELFF. The gene calls are TRBV7-2 and TRBJ2-2, with D tentatively TRBD1 (5 bases). Germline CDR1 reads SGHTA; CDR2 reads FQGNSA. This CDR3 comprises 13 residues. V lost 1 base and J 6 bases, leaving 6 bases between the germline ends.

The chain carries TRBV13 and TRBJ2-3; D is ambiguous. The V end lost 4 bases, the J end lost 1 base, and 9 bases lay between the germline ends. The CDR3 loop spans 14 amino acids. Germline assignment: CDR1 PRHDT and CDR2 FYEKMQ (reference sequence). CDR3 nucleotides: TGTGCCAGCAGCTCATCGAGAGGCACAGATACGCAGTATTTT. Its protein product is CASSSSRGTDTQYF. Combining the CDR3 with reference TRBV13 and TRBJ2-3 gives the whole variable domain AAGVIQSPRHLIKEKRETATLKCYPIPRHDTVYWYQQGPGQDPQFLISFYEKMQSDKGSIPDRFSAQQFSDYHSELNMSSLELGDSALYFCASSSSRGTDTQYFGPGTRLTVL.

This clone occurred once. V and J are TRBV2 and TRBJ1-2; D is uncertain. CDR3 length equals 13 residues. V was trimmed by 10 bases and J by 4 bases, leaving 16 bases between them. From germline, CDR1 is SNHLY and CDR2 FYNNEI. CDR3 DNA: TGTGCCACCCCCCCGGCAGGTTCCTATGGCTACACCTTC. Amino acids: CATPPAGSYGYTF.

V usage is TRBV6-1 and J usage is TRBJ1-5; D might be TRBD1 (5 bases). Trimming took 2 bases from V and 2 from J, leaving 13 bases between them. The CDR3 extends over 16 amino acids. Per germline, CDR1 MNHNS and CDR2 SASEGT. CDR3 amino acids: CASSENGAGGNQPQHF. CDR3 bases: TGTGCCAGCAGTGAAAATGGGGCGGGGGGCAATCAGCCCCAGCATTTT.

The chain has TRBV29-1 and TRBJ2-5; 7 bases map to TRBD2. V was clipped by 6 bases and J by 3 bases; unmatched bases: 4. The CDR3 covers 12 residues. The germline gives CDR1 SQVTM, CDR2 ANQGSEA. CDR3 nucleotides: TGCAGCGTAGAGAGCGGGGAAGAGACCCAGTACTTC. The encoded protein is CSVESGEETQYF. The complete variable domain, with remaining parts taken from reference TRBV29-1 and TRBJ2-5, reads SAVISQKPSRDICQRGTSLTIQCQVDSQVTMMFWYRQQPGQSLTLIATANQGSEATYESGFVIDKFPISRPNLTFSTLTVSNMSPEDSSIYLCSVESGEETQYFGPGTRLLVL.

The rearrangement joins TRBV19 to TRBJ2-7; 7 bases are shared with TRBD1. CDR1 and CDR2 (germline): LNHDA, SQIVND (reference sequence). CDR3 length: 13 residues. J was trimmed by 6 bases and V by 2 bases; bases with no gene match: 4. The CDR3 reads CASSIRGQSEQYF. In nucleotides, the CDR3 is TGTGCCAGTAGTATAAGGGGGCAGAGCGAGCAGTACTTC.

The CDR3: CASSPPGGELFF. CDR3 sequence (DNA): TGTGCCAGCAGCCCCCCCGGCGGGGAGCTGTTTTTT. This rearrangement joins TRBV9 to TRBJ2-2; D uncertain. Germline V lookup: CDR1 SGDLS, CDR2 YYNGEE. The V end lost 4 bases, the J end lost 7 bases, and 8 bases lay between the germline ends. The CDR3 has 12 residues. Filled out from reference TRBV9 and TRBJ2-2, the complete variable domain reads DSGVTQTPKHLITATGQRVTLRCSPRSGDLSVYWYQQSLDQGLQFLIQYYNGEERAKGNILERFSAQQFPDLHSELNLSSLELGDSALYFCASSPPGGELFFGEGSRLTVL.

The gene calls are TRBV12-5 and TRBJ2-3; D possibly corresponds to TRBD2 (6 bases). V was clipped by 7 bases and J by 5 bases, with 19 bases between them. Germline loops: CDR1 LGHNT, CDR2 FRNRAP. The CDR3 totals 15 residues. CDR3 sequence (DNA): TGTGCTAGTGCCCCCCTCCCCGTGGGGGGAGATACGCAGTATTTT. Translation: CASAPLPVGGDTQYF.

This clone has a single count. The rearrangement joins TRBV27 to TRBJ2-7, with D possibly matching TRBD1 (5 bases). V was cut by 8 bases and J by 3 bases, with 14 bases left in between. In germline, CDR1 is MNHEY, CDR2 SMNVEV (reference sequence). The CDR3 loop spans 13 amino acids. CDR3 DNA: TGTGCCAGCCGGGCAGGGCGTTTCTACGAGCAGTACTTC. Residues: CASRAGRFYEQYF.

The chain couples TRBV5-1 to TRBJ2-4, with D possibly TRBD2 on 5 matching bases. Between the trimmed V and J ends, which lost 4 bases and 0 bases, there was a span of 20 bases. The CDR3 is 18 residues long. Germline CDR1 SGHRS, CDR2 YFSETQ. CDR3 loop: CASSRDYMSTSAKNIQYF. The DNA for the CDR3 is TGCGCCAGCAGCCGTGACTATATGAGCACCTCAGCCAAAAACATTCAGTACTTC.